This T cell receptor beta chain is from a study of beta chain features in type 1 diabetes. Naive, central memory, regulatory and stem cell-like memory cells within the CD4+ compartment were sorted using CD45RO/CCR7/CD25/CD127/CD95/CD27. This clone has only a few counts. The entirety of the isolated RNA underwent reverse transcription, so expressed TCRB transcripts were sequenced. Some clones are missing from TCRdb's copy, which holds only in-frame ones; the method was immunoSEQ multiplex PCR. The table has about 320,000 clones, 14% seen once. Germline assignment: CDR1 GTSNPN and CDR2 SVGIG (reference sequence). The CDR3 extends over 12 amino acids. Trimming removed 4 bases from V and 3 bases from J; junction bases left unmatched: 0.

The sequence was obtained from a man younger than 45 in good health. Sequenced sample: central memory CD4+ T cells from blood. The chain combines TRBV30 with TRBJ1-3, with 7 bases lining up with TRBD1. The CDR3 sequence: CAWTGGGNTIYF. The CDR3 coding sequence is TGTGCCTGGACAGGGGGTGGAAACACCATATATTTT.